The source of this TCR beta chain is a study of blood T cell repertoires in COVID-19 (TCRdb year 2020). Regarding the complete study: Samples covering the acute and convalescent phases of COVID-19 were provided by collaborators in the United States, Italy and Spain. The material from the prospective study consisted of cDNA or gDNA derived from T cells, B-cell-depleted T cells, or PBMCs. The dataset comprised deeply sampled blood TCRbeta repertoires from subjects exposed to, actively infected with, or recovered from COVID-19. The repertoires were released in a freely available public database intended as a resource for research on the immune response to SARS-CoV-2. Samples came from the ongoing ImmuneRACE study (first 160 participants) plus 1,254 subjects from 6 global collaborators. Nearly every sample came with metadata listing a de-identified subject ID, COVID-19 status, age in years and sex. Where HLA class I and class II types were available, the types were taken from metadata supplied by the sample provider, not from assay-based typing. What the research found in general, with its limitations: The quantity of clinical and demographic metadata differed by source and by participant and was supplied without curation.

The CDR3 contains 15 residues, cysteine and phenylalanine counted. This entry keeps only the CDR3 DNA: 45 bases, framed from base 1. The germline ends are 12 bases apart after V is trimmed by 0 bases and J by 5 bases. The CDR1 and CDR2 encoded by the germline V gene (reference sequence) are SGHNT and YYREEE. Collaborating institutions collected whole blood in K2EDTA tubes following their own protocols. Collaborator samples were shipped for TCRbeta analysis as frozen whole blood, isolated PBMCs, or DNA extracted from either sample type. The immunoSEQ Assay, a bias-controlled multiplex PCR, was used to amplify TCRbeta CDR3 regions from genomic DNA. The published analysis was carried out like this. Within the assay, amplification of reference gene primers was used to estimate how many nucleated cells each sample contained. To quantify the absolute abundance of each unique TCRbeta CDR3 rearrangement, sequence reads were collapsed and filtered. Productive Simpson clonality was computed per sample as the square root of Simpson's diversity index over productive rearrangements. Sourced from immuneACCESS, this table was stored by TCRdb with only in-frame sequences that have V and J called. A share of the clones is absent; for the studies checked, an unresolved V gene accounts for under half, and the remainder has no known explanation. Clone size and the V and J calls come from that table; the DNA yielded D and trimming. The sample includes about 49,000 clones, with more than 85% observed a single time. The ten largest make up 5% to 6% of the sample.

In regard to this clone: Its target antigen remains unknown. No base-level quality is on record; no much larger clone is a single base apart.

Recombination connected TRBV5-4 to TRBJ2-1; perhaps TRBD2 is the D gene, with 6 bases matching. Material: peripheral blood. The TCR originated in a man in his forties or fifties with active COVID-19. The nucleotides read TGTGCCAGCAGCTTGGGTAGCGGACGAAACAATGAGCAGTTCTTC. The resulting protein is CASSLGSGRNNEQFF.